The rows below give T cell receptor beta chains drawn from one sample of a study of T cells in Graves' hyperthyroidism and ophthalmopathy. TCRdb re-called the multiplex PCR reads with MiXCR, one entry per CDR3 protein. The table includes approximately 430,000 distinct CDR3 sequences, around 14% detected once. Sequenced input: blood. The receptors here all came from a woman under 30 with Graves' hyperthyroidism. CDR3s leave out the opening cysteine and the closing phenylalanine or tryptophan. Each record gives: V gene, CDR3 protein.

>TRBV3-1
ASSQDWGSQPRKAYNEQF
>TRBV20-1
SAATTGGGWEQY
>TRBV20-1
SALDRAPETQY
>TRBV11-2
ASSGRLAGWTDTQY
>TRBV7-9
ASSSRRVAGGVTDTQY
>TRBV7-2
ASSPQPPGHEQF
>TRBV3-1
ASSQDLRATQY
>TRBV29-1
SVVPGLAGGPLIRTDTQY
>TRBV2
ASSTGLVTDTQY
>TRBV7-3
ASSFELAGGAATDTQY
>TRBV6-1
ASSSQGYNQPQH
>TRBV4-3
ASRRDLGTGELF
>TRBV29-1
SVESSASGSLLGTDTQY
>TRBV19
ASSPTGQRRRTDTQY
>TRBV20-1
SANPFTGGWGYT
>TRBV4-3
ASSQDLGGRGTDTQY
>TRBV2
ASAVPYEQY
>TRBV10-3
AISNTGAGEYGYT
>TRBV2
VSSGDRAKNIQY
>TRBV4-2
ASSQDSGYDNQPQH
>TRBV28
ASSLFNGGLATRYSYNEQF
>TRBV6-1
ASSDQGADQPQH
>TRBV27
ASSSDNRGTEAF
>TRBV3-1
ASSPTRDLGQPQH
>TRBV7-9
ASSLTGNMNTEAF
>TRBV4-1
ASSQARVAGGPSNEQF
>TRBV28
ASSFGGSTANEQY
>TRBV6-1
ASSEDPSSYNEQF
>TRBV27
ASSLTHRPRTGGIQPQH
>TRBV2
ASSERSGRNADTQY
>TRBV12-3/TRBV12-4
ASSSPLAGGPNEQF
>TRBV2
ASSEAGRSNQPQH
>TRBV20-1
SARGQPGRTYEQY
>TRBV28
ASNDPGGGQPQH
>TRBV4-3
ASSQGSVGETYEQY
>TRBV6-2/TRBV6-3
ASSDTSGRAIVNEQF
>TRBV10-1
ASSESGQAYNEQF
>TRBV29-1
SVVTRRGITAF
>TRBV20-1
SAEGVWERTDTQY
>TRBV15
ATKQGTQETQY
>TRBV27
ASRPRFSGGNTIY
>TRBV6-1
ASSEGAATNEKLF
>TRBV7-9
ASSFIPNQFWEQF
>TRBV19
ARLGQGAFNQPQH
>TRBV11-2
ASSASKGKYYEQY
>TRBV7-2
ASSLTTRGHSYEQY
>TRBV18
ASSPVPGLAGEQY
>TRBV27
ASSSLGVGSPLH
>TRBV6-1
ASSRRDTYGYT